This TCR beta chain was profiled in a study of circulating tumor DNA in untreated peripheral T-cell lymphoma. General study results and limits: Baseline tissues yielded approximately 89% and baseline serum around 67% tumor-specific clonotype detection.

Notes on this clone: The antigen is undetermined.

This CDR3 is built from 12 residues. The germline V gene encodes CDR1 WSHSY and CDR2 SAAADI. V was shortened by 7 bases and J by 8 bases, with 14 bases between the two germline ends. Before treatment, baseline tumor tissue was collected for sequencing. Sequenced by immunoSEQ multiplex PCR; TCRdb stores in-frame clones only, minus some. The data hold 7,000 or so clones, with under 80% observed a single time. The chain recombines TRBV10-2 with TRBJ1-2; D uncertain. Sequencing used tumor tissue. This clonotype was sampled from a human donor with peripheral T-cell lymphoma. The DNA of the CDR3 is TGCGCCAGCACAACAAGGGAGATGGGCTACACCTTC. It codes for CASTTREMGYTF.